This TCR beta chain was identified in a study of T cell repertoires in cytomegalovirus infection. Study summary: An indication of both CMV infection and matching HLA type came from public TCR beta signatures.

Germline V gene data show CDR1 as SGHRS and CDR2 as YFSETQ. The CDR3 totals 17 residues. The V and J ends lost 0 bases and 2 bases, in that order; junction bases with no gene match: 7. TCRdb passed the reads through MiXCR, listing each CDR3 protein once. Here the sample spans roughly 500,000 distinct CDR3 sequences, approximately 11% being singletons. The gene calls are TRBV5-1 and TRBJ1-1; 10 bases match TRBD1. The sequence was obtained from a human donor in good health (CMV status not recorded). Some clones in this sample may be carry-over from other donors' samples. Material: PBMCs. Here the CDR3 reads CASSLGVGTGVNTEAFF. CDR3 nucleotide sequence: TGCGCCAGCAGCTTGGGAGTCGGGACAGGGGTCAACACTGAAGCTTTCTTT.